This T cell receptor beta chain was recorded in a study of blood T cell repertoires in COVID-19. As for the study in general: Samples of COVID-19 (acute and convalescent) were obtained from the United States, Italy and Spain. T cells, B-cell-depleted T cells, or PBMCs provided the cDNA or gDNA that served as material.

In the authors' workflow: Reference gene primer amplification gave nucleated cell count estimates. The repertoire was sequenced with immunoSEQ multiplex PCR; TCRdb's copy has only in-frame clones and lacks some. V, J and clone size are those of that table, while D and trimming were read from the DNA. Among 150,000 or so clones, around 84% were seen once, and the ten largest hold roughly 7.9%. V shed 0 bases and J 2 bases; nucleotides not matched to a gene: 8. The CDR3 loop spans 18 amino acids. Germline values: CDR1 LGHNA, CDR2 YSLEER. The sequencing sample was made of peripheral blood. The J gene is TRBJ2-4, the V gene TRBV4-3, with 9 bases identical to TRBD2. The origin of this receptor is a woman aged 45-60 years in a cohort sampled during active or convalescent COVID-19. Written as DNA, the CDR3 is TGCGCCAGCAGCCAAGACCCTAGCGGGGCTGGAACCAAAAACATTCAGTACTTC. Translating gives CASSQDPSGAGTKNIQYF.